This record looks at one T cell receptor beta chain sequence and its context. The antigen is undetermined. CDR1 SEHNR and CDR2 FQNEAQ come from the germline V gene (reference sequence). CDR3 length: 14 amino acids. V was cut by 1 base and J by 1 base, with 7 bases left in between. This sample was taken from a study of cytomegalovirus exposure and HLA in healthy donors. Regarding the study as a whole: Being productive about 87% or about 30% of the time was typical of most TCR beta V segments in an earlier analysis. It was confirmed in vitro that a few of the CMV-associated chains were specific for CMV antigens. The listing of 150 to 200 TCR beta chains classed them as cytomegalovirus-associated. Highest at DRB1 and lowest at HLA-C, TCR association rates differed among HLA loci in a later analysis.

13 Jbeta primers and 60 Vbeta primers were used for the PCR. The method was immunoSEQ multiplex PCR; TCRdb's version includes in-frame clones alone and lacks a portion of them. The repertoire consists of around 150,000 clones, with about 80% occurring once and the leading ten covering around 2.2%. The receptor comes from a man in his fifties in good health and CMV-seropositive. Source material: PBMCs. The chain uses TRBV7-9 and TRBJ1-1; D call uncertain. The CDR3 bases are TGTGCCAGCAGCTTAGGTCAGGCGAACACTGAAGCTTTCTTT. Translating gives CASSLGQANTEAFF.